This TCR beta chain was recovered during a study of OX40 agonist ivuxolimab in advanced cancers. A note on the overall study: Ivuxolimab was a fully human IgG2 agonistic monoclonal antibody targeting the costimulatory receptor OX40 (CD134). Intravenous ivuxolimab was administered to patients every 2 weeks at six dose levels: 0.01, 0.1, 0.3, 1.5, 3 and 10 mg/kg. Of the approximately 50 patients in dose escalation, some 19 had hepatocellular carcinoma, some 15 had melanoma, 9 had renal cell carcinoma and 9 had head and neck cancer. The dose-escalation cohort was almost 85% male with a mean age of about 58 years, ranging from 23 to 79. Prior anti-PD-1, anti-PD-L1 or anti-CTLA-4 therapy was permitted, and 30% to 45% of dose-escalation patients had received checkpoint inhibitors. Three dose-escalation patients achieved partial responses, one with hepatocellular carcinoma and two with cutaneous melanoma. The point of sequencing TCRbeta in the periphery was to test whether ivuxolimab changed TCR sequence diversity and drove clonal T-cell expansion. The paper covers the monotherapy dose-escalation part of the phase I ivuxolimab trial, which included N of about 51 patients.

On the study overall, not on this receptor specifically: At doses from 0.1 to 3.0 mg/kg, clonal expansion was seen in both CD4+ and CD8+ blood T cells between baseline and week 6. Partial responders in the 0.1-3.0 mg/kg groups had among the lowest normalized peripheral clonal expansion, especially among CD8+ T cells. Low levels of normalized T-cell clonal expansion were also seen in some patients who did not respond. Antigen specificity was not determined for the clonally expanded peripheral T cells. After ivuxolimab, expanded clones were on average more numerous among CD8+ T cells than among CD4+ T cells.

To sequence the TCRbeta CDR3 region, genomic DNA was isolated from the sorted cells. The immunoSEQ Assay was used to sequence the TCRbeta CDR3 regions. The table comes from immuneACCESS by way of TCRdb, which keeps in-frame sequences with V and J called. Part of the clones is missing from these tables; in studies checked, under half for an unresolved V gene and the rest for unknown reasons. Counted in this sample were about 79,000 clones; approximately 85% of them appeared once. Together, the top ten hold less than 4.5% of the sample. About this clone itself: What this receptor recognizes is not known. At one end, the junction sequence differs from germline, possibly due to a read error.

The trial excluded patients who had a history of autoimmune disease or who were on systemic immunosuppression. In every dose cohort, peripheral blood was drawn for TCR sequencing at baseline, cycle 4 day 1, and cycle 7 day 1. Samples came from an open-label, multicenter, first-in-human phase I dose-escalation trial of ivuxolimab. Adults with locally advanced or metastatic melanoma, renal cell carcinoma, hepatocellular carcinoma or head and neck squamous cell carcinoma were enrolled in the trial. Before TCR sequencing, CD4+ T cells and CD8+ T cells were sorted from peripheral blood as separate populations. This receptor was identified in an adult with an advanced solid tumor such as melanoma, head and neck, liver or kidney cancer. The input for sequencing was CD4+ or CD8+ T cells sorted from blood, taken in a trial of the OX40 agonist ivuxolimab.

For the CDR3, the sequence is CATSKSGADLHNF. The bases are TGTGCCACCAGCAAGTCCGGAGCGGATTTACACAACTTC. Recombination connected TRBV15 to TRBJ2-7; D gene: possibly TRBD2, on 5 matching bases. The germline V gene (reference sequence) sets CDR1 to LNHNV and CDR2 to YYDKDF. Spanning cysteine to phenylalanine, the CDR3 consists of 13 amino acids. The read is trimmed to its CDR3 DNA, 39 bases read in frame from base 1.